A selection of T cell receptor beta chains follows, all from one sample in a study of spatial heterogeneity in lung cancer. TCRdb analysed the 5' RACE reads with MiXCR anew, one entry per CDR3 protein. The sample yields roughly 70,000 distinct CDR3 sequences, over 7% seen once. This sample comprised PBMCs, obtained at follow-up. Receptor source: a female donor with early-stage non-small cell lung cancer. CDR3s include the opening cysteine and the closing phenylalanine or tryptophan. Each record gives: clone size, V gene, D gene, J gene, CDR3 DNA, CDR3 protein. The D gene is left open where the match is weak. The size entry is marked missing in some rows and otherwise reads once, few, many or a size class.

clone_size: many; v_call: TRBV7-2; d_call: TRBD2; j_call: TRBJ2-1; cdr3_nt: TGTGCCAGCAGCCGCCGCCGAGGCGGGGGATTACGGTTCTTC; cdr3_aa: CASSRRRGGGLRFF
clone_size: few; v_call: TRBV18; d_call: TRBD1; j_call: TRBJ1-6; cdr3_nt: TGTGCCAGCTCACCGACAGGGAGCCCTAATTCACCCCTCCACTTT; cdr3_aa: CASSPTGSPNSPLHF
clone_size: many; v_call: TRBV28; d_call: -; j_call: TRBJ2-7; cdr3_nt: TGTGCCAGCAGTAGTACGCAGGCCCTGGGGCAGTACTTC; cdr3_aa: CASSSTQALGQYF
clone_size: -; v_call: TRBV18; d_call: TRBD2; j_call: TRBJ2-3; cdr3_nt: TGTGCCAGCTCACCACGACTAGCGGGCGGGAAAGATACGCAGTATTTT; cdr3_aa: CASSPRLAGGKDTQYF
clone_size: medium-sized; v_call: TRBV3-1; d_call: -; j_call: TRBJ2-3; cdr3_nt: TGTGCCAGCAGCCAAGATTTGAGCGGGAGCACAGATACGCAGTATTTT; cdr3_aa: CASSQDLSGSTDTQYF
clone_size: many; v_call: TRBV6-5; d_call: -; j_call: TRBJ1-2; cdr3_nt: TGTGCCAGCAGTTATTCAGTTACGGTGACAAACTATGGCTACACCTTC; cdr3_aa: CASSYSVTVTNYGYTF
clone_size: few; v_call: TRBV4-1; d_call: -; j_call: TRBJ2-1; cdr3_nt: TGCGCCAGCAGCCAAGAATGGGGACACCCCTACAATGAGCAGTTCTTC; cdr3_aa: CASSQEWGHPYNEQFF
clone_size: few; v_call: TRBV10-3; d_call: -; j_call: TRBJ1-2; cdr3_nt: TGTGCCATCAGTGTTGGAGGGGAGAACTATGGCTACACCTTC; cdr3_aa: CAISVGGENYGYTF
clone_size: -; v_call: TRBV15; d_call: -; j_call: TRBJ1-1; cdr3_nt: TGTGCCACCACCCAGGAAGGGGACACTGAAGCTTTCTTT; cdr3_aa: CATTQEGDTEAFF
clone_size: few; v_call: TRBV7-2; d_call: -; j_call: TRBJ2-1; cdr3_nt: TGTGCCAGCAGCCCCCAGGGAGATTACAGTGAGCAGTTCTTC; cdr3_aa: CASSPQGDYSEQFF
clone_size: many; v_call: TRBV6-5; d_call: -; j_call: TRBJ2-2; cdr3_nt: TGTGCCAGCAGTTCCCGGGGGGCGACCACCGGGGAGCTGTTTTTT; cdr3_aa: CASSSRGATTGELFF
clone_size: many; v_call: TRBV12-3/TRBV12-4; d_call: -; j_call: TRBJ2-4; cdr3_nt: TGTGCCAGCAAGGACGGAGGGAGCAAAAACATTCAGTACTTC; cdr3_aa: CASKDGGSKNIQYF